The clone carrying this TCR beta chain has a count of ten or more. CDR3 length: 15 amino acids. V shed 4 bases, J shed 4 bases, and the junction held 10 bases outside the gene matches. Germline V gene lookup returns CDR1 DFQATT and CDR2 SNEGSKA (reference sequence). TCRdb analysed the 5' RACE reads with MiXCR anew, one entry per CDR3 protein. The table lists about 60,000 distinct CDR3 sequences, under 35% of them singletons. This chain connects TRBV20-1 to TRBJ2-3, with TRBD1 identical over 8 bases. This sequence originates from a female donor with breast cancer. The sequenced sample consisted of tumor-infiltrating naive CD4+ T cells sorted from the breast tumor. Subset given: naive CD4+ T cells, CD4+CD45RA+CD25-. CDR3 sequence (DNA): TGCAGTGCTACCAGAATCACAGGGGGGTCAGATACGCAGTATTTT. Residues: CSATRITGGSDTQYF.